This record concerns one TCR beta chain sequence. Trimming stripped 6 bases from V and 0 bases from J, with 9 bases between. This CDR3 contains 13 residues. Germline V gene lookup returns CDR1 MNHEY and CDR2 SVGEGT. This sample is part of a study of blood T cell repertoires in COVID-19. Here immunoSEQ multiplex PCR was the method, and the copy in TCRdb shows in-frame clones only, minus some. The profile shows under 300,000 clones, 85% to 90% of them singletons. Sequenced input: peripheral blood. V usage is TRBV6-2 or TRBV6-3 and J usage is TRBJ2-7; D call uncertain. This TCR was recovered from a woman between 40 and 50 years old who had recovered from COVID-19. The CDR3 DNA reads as TGTGCCAGCAGCAGACACAGCTCCTACGAGCAGTACGTC. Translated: CASSRHSSYEQYV.